This T cell receptor (beta chain) was obtained from a study of blood T cell repertoires in COVID-19. This clone was seen a handful of times. Under the authors' procedure: Estimation of nucleated cell counts relied on the amplification of reference gene primers. Using immunoSEQ multiplex PCR, the repertoire was profiled, and TCRdb retains in-frame clones only, with some absent. For V, J and clone size, that table is used; D and trimming come from the DNA. The table has more than 140,000 clones, roughly 82% seen once. This CDR3 region has 12 residues. Looked up from germline, CDR1 is SNHLY and CDR2 is FYNNEI. Trimming took off 9 bases at V and 4 bases at J, with 12 bases between the two ends.

Sequenced input: peripheral blood. The sequence was obtained from a woman aged 45-60 years in a cohort sampled during active or convalescent COVID-19. This sequence joins TRBV2 and TRBJ1-2, with no clear D. The CDR3: CARGDPAYGYTF. CDR3 DNA sequence: TGTGCCAGGGGAGACCCGGCCTATGGCTACACCTTC. Combining the CDR3 with reference TRBV2 and TRBJ1-2 gives the whole variable domain EPEVTQTPSHQVTQMGQEVILRCVPISNHLYFYWYRQILGQKVEFLVSFYNNEISEKSEIFDDQFSVERPDGSNFTLKIRSTKLEDSAMYFCARGDPAYGYTFGSGTRLTVV.